This is a list of T cell receptor beta chains from one sample in a study of graft-versus-host responses after intestinal transplantation. Using immunoSEQ multiplex PCR, the repertoire was profiled, and TCRdb retains in-frame clones only, with some absent. The sample carries roughly 29,000 clones, approximately 90% recorded once. The sample was PBMCs, taken around 480 days after intestinal transplantation. The receptors derive from a human patient who received an intestinal transplant, so some T cells may come from the graft donor. CDR3s include the opening cysteine and the closing phenylalanine or tryptophan. Each record gives: V gene, clone size, J gene, D gene, CDR3 DNA, CDR3 protein. D genes are given only for firm matches. The listing skips clone size in some rows; elsewhere it reads once, few, many or a size class.

V gene: TRBV4-1; clone size: -; J gene: TRBJ2-4; D gene: -; CDR3 DNA: TGCGCCAGCAGCCACCTCTCCGGGGATCGAAACATTCAGTACTTC; CDR3 protein: CASSHLSGDRNIQYF
V gene: TRBV7-9; clone size: -; J gene: TRBJ1-2; D gene: -; CDR3 DNA: TGTGCCAGCAGCTTACCGAACCCAGGAAGATCAGGCTACACCTTC; CDR3 protein: CASSLPNPGRSGYTF
V gene: TRBV7-9; clone size: -; J gene: TRBJ1-3; D gene: TRBD1; CDR3 DNA: TGTGCCAGCAGCTTAGCGCAGGACAGGGGAAACACCATATATTTT; CDR3 protein: CASSLAQDRGNTIYF
V gene: TRBV25-1; clone size: -; J gene: TRBJ2-7; D gene: -; CDR3 DNA: TGTGCCAGCCTTCCTAGAGGCGCCTACGAGCAGTACTTC; CDR3 protein: CASLPRGAYEQYF
V gene: TRBV6-1; clone size: few; J gene: TRBJ1-4; D gene: -; CDR3 DNA: TGTGCCAGCAGGGCCGCAGGGACGGGGGATGAAAAACTGTTTTTT; CDR3 protein: CASRAAGTGDEKLFF
V gene: TRBV9; clone size: -; J gene: TRBJ2-7; D gene: TRBD2; CDR3 DNA: TGTGCCAGCAGCCCTAGCGGGAACTACGAGCAGTACTTC; CDR3 protein: CASSPSGNYEQYF
V gene: TRBV9; clone size: -; J gene: TRBJ2-1; D gene: TRBD2; CDR3 DNA: TGTGCCAGCAGCCCGCTGGGCGGAGCGGGAGTTTTTGAGCAGTTCTTC; CDR3 protein: CASSPLGGAGVFEQFF
V gene: TRBV30; clone size: -; J gene: TRBJ1-1; D gene: -; CDR3 DNA: TGTGCCTTCACAAAGAACACTGAAGCTTTCTTT; CDR3 protein: CAFTKNTEAFF
V gene: TRBV19; clone size: -; J gene: TRBJ1-5; D gene: -; CDR3 DNA: TGTGCCAGAGTGAATAGCAATCAGCCCCAGCATTTT; CDR3 protein: CARVNSNQPQHF
V gene: TRBV5-1; clone size: -; J gene: TRBJ1-1; D gene: TRBD1; CDR3 DNA: TGCGCCAGCAGCTTGGATCCGTCGGACAGGGTAGTTTACACTGAAGCTTTCTTT; CDR3 protein: CASSLDPSDRVVYTEAFF
V gene: TRBV19; clone size: -; J gene: TRBJ2-7; D gene: TRBD2; CDR3 DNA: TGTGCCAGTAGTTATAGCGGGGAGAGCTCCTACGAGCAGTACTTC; CDR3 protein: CASSYSGESSYEQYF
V gene: TRBV11-3; clone size: once; J gene: TRBJ2-2; D gene: -; CDR3 DNA: TGTGCCAGCAGCCAGGGTAGGAACACCGGGGAGCTGTTTTTT; CDR3 protein: CASSQGRNTGELFF
V gene: TRBV2; clone size: once; J gene: TRBJ2-2; D gene: -; CDR3 DNA: TGTGCCAGCAGCCCCAGGGTATCGACCGGGGAGCTGTTTTTT; CDR3 protein: CASSPRVSTGELFF
V gene: TRBV6-6; clone size: -; J gene: TRBJ1-4; D gene: -; CDR3 DNA: TGTGCCAGCAGTTACTCGACAGAGCCCAATGAAAAACTGTTTTTT; CDR3 protein: CASSYSTEPNEKLFF
V gene: TRBV7-7; clone size: -; J gene: TRBJ2-1; D gene: -; CDR3 DNA: TGTGCCAGCAGCTTCCCAGGGGAAGGAAATGAGCAGTTCTTC; CDR3 protein: CASSFPGEGNEQFF
V gene: TRBV1; clone size: -; J gene: TRBJ1-1; D gene: -; CDR3 DNA: TGCACCAGCAGCCCACGTAGCGATTCCACTGAAGCTTTCTTT; CDR3 protein: CTSSPRSDSTEAFF
V gene: TRBV19; clone size: once; J gene: TRBJ1-6; D gene: -; CDR3 DNA: TGTGCCAGTAGTATCGGCAGTATCGAGTCACCCCTCCACTTT; CDR3 protein: CASSIGSIESPLHF
V gene: TRBV25-1; clone size: once; J gene: TRBJ2-4; D gene: -; CDR3 DNA: TGTGCCAGCAGTGATTTTCAGGGGCTGGGTGCCAAAAACATTCAGTACTTC; CDR3 protein: CASSDFQGLGAKNIQYF
V gene: TRBV27; clone size: -; J gene: TRBJ1-6; D gene: TRBD1; CDR3 DNA: TGTGCCAGCAGTTGGGGACAGGGGGCTTCACCCCTCCACTTT; CDR3 protein: CASSWGQGASPLHF
V gene: TRBV4-3; clone size: once; J gene: TRBJ2-1; D gene: TRBD2; CDR3 DNA: TGCGCCAGCAGCCAAGATCGGGTAGCGGGGGGGCGCGGTGAGCAGTTCTTC; CDR3 protein: CASSQDRVAGGRGEQFF
V gene: TRBV6-6; clone size: -; J gene: TRBJ2-7; D gene: TRBD1; CDR3 DNA: TGTGCCAGCAGCCGAGCCGGGGACAGCTCCTACGAGCAGTACTTC; CDR3 protein: CASSRAGDSSYEQYF
V gene: TRBV29-1; clone size: -; J gene: TRBJ1-1; D gene: TRBD1; CDR3 DNA: TGCAGCGTTGACGACAGGGGAATGAACACTGAAGCTTTCTTT; CDR3 protein: CSVDDRGMNTEAFF
V gene: TRBV29-1; clone size: -; J gene: TRBJ1-6; D gene: -; CDR3 DNA: TGCAGCGTTCCCTCCGGGACGCCTAATTCACCCCTCCACTTT; CDR3 protein: CSVPSGTPNSPLHF
V gene: TRBV6-5; clone size: once; J gene: TRBJ2-7; D gene: TRBD1; CDR3 DNA: TGTGCCAGCAGATCGGAGCAAACAGGGGTGAACGAGCAGTACTTC; CDR3 protein: CASRSEQTGVNEQYF
V gene: TRBV19; clone size: -; J gene: TRBJ2-5; D gene: -; CDR3 DNA: TGTGCCAGTAGTTTACAGGGAAGCGAGACCCAGTACTTC; CDR3 protein: CASSLQGSETQYF
V gene: TRBV19; clone size: -; J gene: TRBJ2-5; D gene: TRBD2; CDR3 DNA: TGTGCCAGTAGTATGCGGGGGGGCCAGGTTCGCCAAGAGACCCAGTACTTC; CDR3 protein: CASSMRGGQVRQETQYF
V gene: TRBV19; clone size: once; J gene: TRBJ2-1; D gene: -; CDR3 DNA: TGTGCCAGTAGTATTTGGCAGGGTACGAGGGATGAGCAGTTCTTC; CDR3 protein: CASSIWQGTRDEQFF
V gene: TRBV7-2; clone size: once; J gene: TRBJ1-1; D gene: TRBD1; CDR3 DNA: TGTGCCAGCAGCTTAGTGGGACAGGGGGCTGAAGCTTTCTTT; CDR3 protein: CASSLVGQGAEAFF
V gene: TRBV5-1; clone size: -; J gene: TRBJ1-5; D gene: -; CDR3 DNA: TGCGCCAGCTCCCAGCCAGGGAATCAGCCCCAGCATTTT; CDR3 protein: CASSQPGNQPQHF
V gene: TRBV5-4; clone size: -; J gene: TRBJ2-3; D gene: -; CDR3 DNA: TGTGCCAGCAGCTTTGTTTCGGGTCCTGACACAGATACGCAGTATTTT; CDR3 protein: CASSFVSGPDTDTQYF
V gene: TRBV5-1; clone size: -; J gene: TRBJ2-5; D gene: TRBD1; CDR3 DNA: TGCGCCAGCAGCCAATCGCCGGGACAGCAAGAGACCCAGTACTTC; CDR3 protein: CASSQSPGQQETQYF
V gene: TRBV11-3; clone size: -; J gene: TRBJ1-1; D gene: -; CDR3 DNA: TGTGCCAGCAGCTTAGATGGCAGAGGAGGGACTGAAGCTTTCTTT; CDR3 protein: CASSLDGRGGTEAFF
V gene: TRBV9; clone size: -; J gene: TRBJ2-3; D gene: TRBD1; CDR3 DNA: TGTGCCAGCAGCCTCATCGGACAGGGAAGCACAGATACGCAGTATTTT; CDR3 protein: CASSLIGQGSTDTQYF
V gene: TRBV6-6; clone size: -; J gene: TRBJ2-7; D gene: -; CDR3 DNA: TGTGCCAGCAGACAAAGGGTGGGTAGCGGCTACGAGCAGTACTTC; CDR3 protein: CASRQRVGSGYEQYF
V gene: TRBV21-1; clone size: -; J gene: TRBJ2-4; D gene: -; CDR3 DNA: TGTGCCAGCAGCAAAGCCGCATTGACAGGGGCCTTAGCCAAAAACATTCAGTACTTC; CDR3 protein: CASSKAALTGALAKNIQYF
V gene: TRBV2; clone size: -; J gene: TRBJ1-1; D gene: -; CDR3 DNA: TGTGCCAGCCGAGCCGACGCACCGAACACTGAAGCTTTCTTT; CDR3 protein: CASRADAPNTEAFF
V gene: TRBV27; clone size: -; J gene: TRBJ2-3; D gene: -; CDR3 DNA: TGTGCCAGCAGCCTAAGACTAGATCGCACAGATACGCAGTATTTT; CDR3 protein: CASSLRLDRTDTQYF
V gene: TRBV5-1; clone size: -; J gene: TRBJ2-7; D gene: TRBD1; CDR3 DNA: TGCGCCAGCAGCTTGGATAGGGGGACAGTCTCCTACGAGCAGTACTTC; CDR3 protein: CASSLDRGTVSYEQYF